The subject of this entry is one T cell receptor (beta chain). Its cognate antigen is unknown. The data originate from a study of CD8 T cells in Susac syndrome. Study-wide background: Within the sequenced group of Susac syndrome patients, 5 or 6 showed active disease and roughly 8 were in remission. General study findings and limits: The authors acknowledged that their TCR sequencing and HLA analysis involved a relatively small number of individuals.

In blood CD8+ and CD4+ T cells, TCR beta underwent sequencing. RNA amounts of about 0.45 to 1 ug underwent reverse transcription with random hexamers. Amplification of TCR beta CDR3 by immunoSEQ multiplex PCR spanned 54 Vbeta and 13 Jbeta. TCRdb re-called the immunoSEQ multiplex PCR reads through MiXCR, storing one row per CDR3 protein. The repertoire holds some 200,000 distinct CDR3 sequences, 91% seen once, with over 0.075% in the top ten. V lost 4 bases and J 0 bases, leaving 9 bases between the germline ends. Germline CDR1 is MNHEY and CDR2 is SVGAGI. The CDR3 sequence is 15 residues long. The chain joins TRBV6-5 to TRBJ2-2; D remains unclear. This TCR was recovered from a human donor with Susac syndrome. Sequenced material: CD4+ T cells from PBMCs. The CDR3 DNA follows: TGTGCCAGCAGTTCATTATCCCCGAACACCGGGGAGCTGTTTTTT. As protein: CASSSLSPNTGELFF.